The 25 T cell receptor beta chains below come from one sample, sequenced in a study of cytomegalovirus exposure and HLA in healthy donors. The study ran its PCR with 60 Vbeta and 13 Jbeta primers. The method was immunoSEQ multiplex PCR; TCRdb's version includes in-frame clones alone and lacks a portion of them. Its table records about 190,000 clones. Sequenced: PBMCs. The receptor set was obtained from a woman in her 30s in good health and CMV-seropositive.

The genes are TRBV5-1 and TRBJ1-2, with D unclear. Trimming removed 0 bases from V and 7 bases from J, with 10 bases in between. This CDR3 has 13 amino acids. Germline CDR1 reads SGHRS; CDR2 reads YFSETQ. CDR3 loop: CASSLGPSGGYTF. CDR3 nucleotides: TGCGCCAGCAGCTTGGGTCCGTCAGGTGGCTACACCTTC.

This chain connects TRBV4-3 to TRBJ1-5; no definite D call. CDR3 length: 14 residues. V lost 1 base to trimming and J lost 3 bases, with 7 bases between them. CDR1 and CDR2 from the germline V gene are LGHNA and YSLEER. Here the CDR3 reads CASSQGQNNQPQHF. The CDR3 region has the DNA TGCGCCAGCAGCCAAGGCCAGAACAATCAGCCCCAGCATTTT.

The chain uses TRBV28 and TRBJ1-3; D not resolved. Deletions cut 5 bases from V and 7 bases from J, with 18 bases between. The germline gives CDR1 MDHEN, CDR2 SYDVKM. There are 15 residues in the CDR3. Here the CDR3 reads CASSAGEAYPNTIYF. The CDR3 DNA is TGTGCCAGCAGTGCCGGTGAGGCATACCCGAACACCATATATTTT.

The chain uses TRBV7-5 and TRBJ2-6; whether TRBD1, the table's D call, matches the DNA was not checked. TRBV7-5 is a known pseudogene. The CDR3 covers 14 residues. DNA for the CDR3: TGTGTCAGAATAAGGGGCTCTGGGGCCAACGTCCTGACTTTC. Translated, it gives CVRIRGSGANVLTF.

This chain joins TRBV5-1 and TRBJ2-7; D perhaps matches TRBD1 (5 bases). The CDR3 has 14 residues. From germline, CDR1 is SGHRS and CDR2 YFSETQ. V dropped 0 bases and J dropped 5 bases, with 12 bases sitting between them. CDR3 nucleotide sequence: TGCGCCAGCAGCTTGGAAGGGTGGGGCCACGAGCAGTACTTC. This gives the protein CASSLEGWGHEQYF.

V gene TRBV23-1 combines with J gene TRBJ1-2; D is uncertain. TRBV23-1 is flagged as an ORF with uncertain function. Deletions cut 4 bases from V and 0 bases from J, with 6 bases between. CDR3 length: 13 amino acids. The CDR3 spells CASSLASNYGYTF. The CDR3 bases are TGCGCCAGCAGTCTAGCTTCTAACTATGGCTACACCTTC.

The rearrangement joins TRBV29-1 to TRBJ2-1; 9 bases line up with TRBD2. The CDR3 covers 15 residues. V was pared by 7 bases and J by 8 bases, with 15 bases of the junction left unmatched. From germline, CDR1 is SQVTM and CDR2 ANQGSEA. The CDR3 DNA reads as TGCAGCGGAGCCGGGACTAGCCCCTCGCCAGATGAGCAGTTCTTC. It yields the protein CSGAGTSPSPDEQFF.

The CDR3 sequence is CASSLAGQGDYEQYF. In DNA form, the CDR3 reads TGCGCCAGCAGCTTGGCGGGACAGGGAGACTACGAGCAGTACTTC. The V call is TRBV5-1, the J call TRBJ2-7; 9 positions agree with TRBD1. In germline, CDR1 is SGHRS, CDR2 YFSETQ. The CDR3 is 15 amino acids. Trimming took 0 bases from V and 3 from J; bases not matched to a gene: 4. The full variable domain, completed using reference TRBV5-1 and TRBJ2-7, is KAGVTQTPRYLIKTRGQQVTLSCSPISGHRSVSWYQQTPGQGLQFLFEYFSETQRNKGNFPGRFSGRQFSNSRSEMNVSTLELGDSALYLCASSLAGQGDYEQYFGPGTRLTVT.

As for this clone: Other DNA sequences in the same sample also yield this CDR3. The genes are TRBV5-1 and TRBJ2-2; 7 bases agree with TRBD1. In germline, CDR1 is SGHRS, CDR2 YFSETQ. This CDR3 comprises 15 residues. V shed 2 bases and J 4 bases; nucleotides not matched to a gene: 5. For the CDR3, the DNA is TGCGCCAGCAGCTTTCGAGGGGGCGTCACCGGGGAGCTGTTTTTT. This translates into CASSFRGGVTGELFF. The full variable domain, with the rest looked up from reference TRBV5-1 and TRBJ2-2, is KAGVTQTPRYLIKTRGQQVTLSCSPISGHRSVSWYQQTPGQGLQFLFEYFSETQRNKGNFPGRFSGRQFSNSRSEMNVSTLELGDSALYLCASSFRGGVTGELFFGEGSRLTVL.

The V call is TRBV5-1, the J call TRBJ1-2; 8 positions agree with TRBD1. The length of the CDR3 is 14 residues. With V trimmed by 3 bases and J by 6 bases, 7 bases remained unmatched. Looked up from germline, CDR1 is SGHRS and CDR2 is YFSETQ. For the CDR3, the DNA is TGCGCCAGCAGCTGGCAGGGGGCTCAGGATGGCTACACCTTC. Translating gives CASSWQGAQDGYTF.

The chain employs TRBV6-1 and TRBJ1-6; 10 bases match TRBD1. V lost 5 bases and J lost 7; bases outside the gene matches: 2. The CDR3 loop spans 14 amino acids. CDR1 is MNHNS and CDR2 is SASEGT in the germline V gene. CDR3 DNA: TGTGCCAGCAGTCCGGGACAGGGGAATTCACCCCTCCACTTT. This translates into CASSPGQGNSPLHF.

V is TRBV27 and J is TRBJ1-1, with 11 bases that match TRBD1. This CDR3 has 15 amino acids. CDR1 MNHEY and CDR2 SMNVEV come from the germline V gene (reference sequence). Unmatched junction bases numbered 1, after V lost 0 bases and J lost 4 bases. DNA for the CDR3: TGTGCCAGCAGTTTATCGGGACAGGGGGGCACTGAAGCTTTCTTT. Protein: CASSLSGQGGTEAFF.

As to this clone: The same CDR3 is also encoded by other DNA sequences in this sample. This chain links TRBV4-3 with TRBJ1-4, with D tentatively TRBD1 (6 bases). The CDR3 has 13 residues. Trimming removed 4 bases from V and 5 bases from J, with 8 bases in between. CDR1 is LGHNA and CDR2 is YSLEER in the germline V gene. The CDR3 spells CASSPGQNEKLFF. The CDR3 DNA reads TGCGCCAGCAGCCCAGGACAGAATGAAAAACTGTTTTTT.

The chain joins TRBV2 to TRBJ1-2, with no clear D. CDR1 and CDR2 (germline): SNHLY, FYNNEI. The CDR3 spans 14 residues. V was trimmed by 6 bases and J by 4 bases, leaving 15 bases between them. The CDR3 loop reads CASSRSLQGYGYTF. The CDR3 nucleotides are TGTGCCAGCAGCCGGAGCCTCCAAGGCTATGGCTACACCTTC.

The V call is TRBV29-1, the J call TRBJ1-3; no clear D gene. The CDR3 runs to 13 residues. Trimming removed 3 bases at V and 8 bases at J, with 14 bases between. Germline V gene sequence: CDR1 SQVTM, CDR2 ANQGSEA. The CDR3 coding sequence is TGCAGCGTTGAGGTGTGGAGCGCGGACACCATATATTTT. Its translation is CSVEVWSADTIYF.

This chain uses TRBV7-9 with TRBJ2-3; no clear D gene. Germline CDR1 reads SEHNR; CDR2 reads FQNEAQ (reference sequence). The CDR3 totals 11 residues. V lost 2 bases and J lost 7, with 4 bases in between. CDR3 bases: TGTGCCAGCAGCTTATCTTATACGCAGTATTTT. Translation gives CASSLSYTQYF.

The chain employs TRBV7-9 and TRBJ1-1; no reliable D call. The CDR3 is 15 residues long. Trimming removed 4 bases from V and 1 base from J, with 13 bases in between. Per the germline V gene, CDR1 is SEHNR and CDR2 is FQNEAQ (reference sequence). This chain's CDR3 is CASSYAAGGNTEAFF. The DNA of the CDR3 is TGTGCCAGCAGCTACGCTGCGGGTGGGAACACTGAAGCTTTCTTT.

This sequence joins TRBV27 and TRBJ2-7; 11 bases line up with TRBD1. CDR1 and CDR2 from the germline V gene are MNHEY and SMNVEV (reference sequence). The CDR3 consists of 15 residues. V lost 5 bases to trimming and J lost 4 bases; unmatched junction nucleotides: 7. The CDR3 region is CASSPRTGGLYEQYF. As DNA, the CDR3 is TGTGCCAGCAGTCCACGGACAGGGGGCTTATACGAGCAGTACTTC.

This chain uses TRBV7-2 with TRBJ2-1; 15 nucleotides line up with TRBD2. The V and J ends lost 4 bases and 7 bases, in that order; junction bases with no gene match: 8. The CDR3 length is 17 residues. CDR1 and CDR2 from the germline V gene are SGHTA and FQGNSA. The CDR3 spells CASSSGTSGRSGNEQFF. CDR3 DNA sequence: TGTGCCAGCAGCTCCGGGACTAGCGGGAGGTCGGGAAATGAGCAGTTCTTC.

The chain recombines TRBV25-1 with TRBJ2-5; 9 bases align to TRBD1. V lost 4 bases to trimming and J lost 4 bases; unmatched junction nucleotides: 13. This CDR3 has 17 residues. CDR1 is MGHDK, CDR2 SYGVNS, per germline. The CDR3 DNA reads TGTGCCAGCAGTGGGGACAGGGTTTTAGGTTTTCGAGAGACCCAGTACTTC. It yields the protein CASSGDRVLGFRETQYF.

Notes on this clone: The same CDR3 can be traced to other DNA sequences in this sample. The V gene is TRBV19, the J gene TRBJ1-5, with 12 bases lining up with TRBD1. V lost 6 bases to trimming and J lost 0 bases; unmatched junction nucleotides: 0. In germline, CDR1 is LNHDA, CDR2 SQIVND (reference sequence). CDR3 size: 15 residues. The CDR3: CASRGQGASNQPQHF. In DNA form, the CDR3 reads TGTGCCAGTAGGGGACAGGGGGCTAGCAATCAGCCCCAGCATTTT.

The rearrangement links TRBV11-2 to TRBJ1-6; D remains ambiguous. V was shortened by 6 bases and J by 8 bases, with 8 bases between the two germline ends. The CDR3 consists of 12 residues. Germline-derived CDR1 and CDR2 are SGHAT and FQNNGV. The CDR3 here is CASSYSYSPLHF. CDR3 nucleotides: TGTGCCAGCAGTTACAGCTATTCACCCCTCCACTTT.

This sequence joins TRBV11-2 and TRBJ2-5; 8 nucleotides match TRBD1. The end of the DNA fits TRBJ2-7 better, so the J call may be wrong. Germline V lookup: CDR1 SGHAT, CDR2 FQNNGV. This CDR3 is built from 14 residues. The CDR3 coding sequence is TGTGCCAGCAGCAATCGGGACAGGCCCTACGAGCAGTACTTC. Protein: CASSNRDRPYEQYF.

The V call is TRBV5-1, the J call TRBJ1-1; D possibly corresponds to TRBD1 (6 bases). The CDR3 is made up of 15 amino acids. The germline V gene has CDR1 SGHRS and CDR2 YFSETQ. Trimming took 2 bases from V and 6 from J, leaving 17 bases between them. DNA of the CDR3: TGCGCCAGCAGCTTTCAGGGGTCGGGGTTGGCTGAAGCTTTCTTT. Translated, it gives CASSFQGSGLAEAFF.

CDR3 protein: CASSSSGLFQETQYF. The CDR3 coding sequence is TGCGCCAGCAGCTCCTCAGGACTCTTTCAAGAGACCCAGTACTTC. The rearrangement joins TRBV5-1 to TRBJ2-5; D possibly corresponds to TRBD2 (5 bases). V was shortened by 3 bases and J by 2 bases, with 14 bases between the two germline ends. The CDR3 is made up of 15 amino acids. Germline V lookup: CDR1 SGHRS, CDR2 YFSETQ.